This T cell receptor (beta chain) was sequenced for a study of OX40 agonist ivuxolimab in advanced cancers. Overall study context: Hepatocellular carcinoma, melanoma, renal cell or head and neck cancer was diagnosed in the dose-escalation patients.

Clones were read by immunoSEQ multiplex PCR, and TCRdb kept only the in-frame ones, dropping some. The sample lists under 85,000 clones; more than 90% were seen once. CDR3 length: 15 residues. The V end lost 2 bases, the J end lost 6 bases, and 14 bases lay between the germline ends. Germline CDR1 and CDR2: MNHEY and SVGAGI. This TCR was recovered from an adult with an advanced solid tumor such as melanoma, head and neck, liver or kidney cancer. Here the sequenced sample was CD4+ or CD8+ T cells sorted from blood, taken in a trial of the OX40 agonist ivuxolimab. This chain links TRBV6-5 with TRBJ2-1; the D gene is possibly TRBD1 (5 bases). This CDR3 is CASSYGASSRNEQFF. Here the CDR3 DNA reads TGTGCCAGCAGTTACGGGGCCTCAAGCCGCAATGAGCAGTTCTTC.